The rows below give T cell receptor beta chains drawn from one sample of a study of identical twins. In TCRdb, the 5' RACE reads were re-called with MiXCR into one record per CDR3 protein. The sample yields under 800,000 distinct CDR3 sequences, 21% seen once. The same sample was also used in a study of T cells expressing NK-cell markers.

The sequencing sample was made of PBMCs. The receptors stem from a woman aged 18-29 years in good health. CDR3s include the opening cysteine and the closing phenylalanine or tryptophan. The order of the fields is V gene, J gene, D gene, clone size, CDR3 protein, CDR3 DNA. The D gene is left open where the match is weak. Rows may omit the clone size; those that give it use once, few, many or a size class.

v_call: TRBV6-2/TRBV6-3; j_call: TRBJ1-2; d_call: NA; clone_size: NA; cdr3_aa: CASSYSNGAWYGYTF; cdr3_nt: TGTGCCAGCAGTTACTCGAACGGGGCTTGGTATGGCTACACCTTC
v_call: TRBV15; j_call: TRBJ1-1; d_call: NA; clone_size: NA; cdr3_aa: CATSRDRLGGSKLAFF; cdr3_nt: TGTGCCACCAGCAGAGATCGGTTGGGGGGTTCTAAGTTAGCTTTCTTT
v_call: TRBV12-3/TRBV12-4; j_call: TRBJ2-1; d_call: TRBD1; clone_size: NA; cdr3_aa: CASTPETGGFDEQFF; cdr3_nt: TGTGCCAGCACCCCCGAAACAGGGGGCTTCGATGAGCAGTTCTTC
v_call: TRBV27; j_call: TRBJ1-1; d_call: NA; clone_size: NA; cdr3_aa: CASSPGAYVNTEAFF; cdr3_nt: TGTGCCAGCAGCCCGGGGGCTTATGTGAACACTGAAGCTTTCTTT
v_call: TRBV12-3/TRBV12-4; j_call: TRBJ1-2; d_call: TRBD1; clone_size: NA; cdr3_aa: CASNRDRNYGYTF; cdr3_nt: TGTGCCAGCAATCGGGACAGAAACTATGGCTACACCTTC
v_call: TRBV6-5; j_call: TRBJ1-1; d_call: NA; clone_size: many; cdr3_aa: CASSYHIGGTEAFF; cdr3_nt: TGTGCCAGCAGTTACCATATTGGGGGAACTGAAGCTTTCTTT
v_call: TRBV20-1; j_call: TRBJ1-1; d_call: NA; clone_size: few; cdr3_aa: CSARDWTARSGTEAFF; cdr3_nt: TGCAGTGCTAGAGACTGGACAGCCCGATCGGGCACTGAAGCTTTCTTT
v_call: TRBV20-1; j_call: TRBJ1-1; d_call: NA; clone_size: NA; cdr3_aa: CSASWAMNTEAFF; cdr3_nt: TGCAGTGCTAGTTGGGCGATGAACACTGAAGCTTTCTTT
v_call: TRBV6-1; j_call: TRBJ2-7; d_call: NA; clone_size: few; cdr3_aa: CASSETGNSYEQYF; cdr3_nt: TGTGCCAGCAGTGAAACAGGAAACTCCTACGAGCAGTACTTC
v_call: TRBV12-3/TRBV12-4; j_call: TRBJ2-5; d_call: NA; clone_size: many; cdr3_aa: CASSLARAETQYF; cdr3_nt: TGTGCCAGCAGTTTGGCCAGGGCAGAGACCCAGTACTTC
v_call: TRBV7-2; j_call: TRBJ2-1; d_call: NA; clone_size: few; cdr3_aa: CASSFTSPYNEQFF; cdr3_nt: TGTGCCAGCAGCTTTACTAGCCCCTACAATGAGCAGTTCTTC
v_call: TRBV12-5; j_call: TRBJ2-2; d_call: NA; clone_size: few; cdr3_aa: CASGSLNSRNTGELFF; cdr3_nt: TGTGCTAGTGGTTCACTAAACTCACGGAACACCGGGGAGCTGTTTTTT
v_call: TRBV12-3/TRBV12-4; j_call: TRBJ2-5; d_call: TRBD2; clone_size: NA; cdr3_aa: CASSFGLAGRETQYF; cdr3_nt: TGTGCCAGCAGTTTCGGACTAGCGGGGAGAGAGACCCAGTACTTC
v_call: TRBV10-3; j_call: TRBJ1-1; d_call: NA; clone_size: few; cdr3_aa: CAISDDRLGDTEAFF; cdr3_nt: TGTGCCATCAGTGATGACAGGTTGGGAGACACTGAAGCTTTCTTT
v_call: TRBV19; j_call: TRBJ1-1; d_call: NA; clone_size: NA; cdr3_aa: CASSIGAGNTEAFF; cdr3_nt: TGTGCCAGTAGTATAGGCGCGGGGAACACTGAAGCTTTCTTT
v_call: TRBV4-3; j_call: TRBJ2-1; d_call: TRBD2; clone_size: many; cdr3_aa: CASSQGTSGYNEQFF; cdr3_nt: TGCGCCAGCAGCCAGGGGACTAGCGGCTACAATGAGCAGTTCTTC
v_call: TRBV12-2; j_call: TRBJ2-1; d_call: NA; clone_size: once; cdr3_aa: CASRLGGTGRNEQFF; cdr3_nt: TGTGCAAGTCGCTTGGGGGGGACGGGGCGGAATGAGCAGTTCTTC
v_call: TRBV5-1; j_call: TRBJ2-3; d_call: NA; clone_size: NA; cdr3_aa: CASRPPGSPDTQYF; cdr3_nt: TGCGCCAGCAGACCCCCCGGCAGTCCAGATACGCAGTATTTT
v_call: TRBV20-1; j_call: TRBJ2-1; d_call: TRBD2; clone_size: few; cdr3_aa: CSAVAGGPRNEQFF; cdr3_nt: TGCAGTGCTGTAGCGGGGGGGCCTCGCAATGAGCAGTTCTTC
v_call: TRBV18; j_call: TRBJ2-5; d_call: NA; clone_size: many; cdr3_aa: CASSVGLQETQYF; cdr3_nt: TGTGCCAGCTCAGTCGGACTCCAAGAGACCCAGTACTTC
v_call: TRBV20-1; j_call: TRBJ2-3; d_call: TRBD2; clone_size: few; cdr3_aa: CSARVAGGLADTQYF; cdr3_nt: TGCAGTGCTAGAGTAGCGGGGGGGCTGGCAGATACGCAGTATTTT
v_call: TRBV11-2; j_call: TRBJ2-2; d_call: NA; clone_size: few; cdr3_aa: CASSSYKGPRNTGELFF; cdr3_nt: TGTGCCAGCAGCTCATACAAGGGGCCCAGAAATACCGGGGAGCTGTTTTTT
v_call: TRBV9; j_call: TRBJ2-3; d_call: NA; clone_size: NA; cdr3_aa: CASSADSGTQYF; cdr3_nt: TGTGCCAGCAGCGCCGATTCGGGTACGCAGTATTTT
v_call: TRBV12-3/TRBV12-4; j_call: TRBJ2-7; d_call: TRBD2; clone_size: NA; cdr3_aa: CASSLGGRDPVYEQYF; cdr3_nt: TGTGCCAGCAGTCTCGGGGGGAGGGACCCGGTCTACGAGCAGTACTTC
v_call: TRBV5-5; j_call: TRBJ2-1; d_call: NA; clone_size: few; cdr3_aa: CASSSQGTDSSYNEQFF; cdr3_nt: TGTGCCAGCAGCTCACAAGGGACCGACAGCTCCTACAATGAGCAGTTCTTC
v_call: TRBV20-1; j_call: TRBJ2-3; d_call: NA; clone_size: NA; cdr3_aa: CSATQTVDTQYF; cdr3_nt: TGCAGTGCTACACAGACGGTAGATACGCAGTATTTT
v_call: TRBV12-3/TRBV12-4; j_call: TRBJ1-1; d_call: NA; clone_size: many; cdr3_aa: CASSSNRVGNTEAFF; cdr3_nt: TGTGCCAGCAGTTCAAACAGGGTCGGGAACACTGAAGCTTTCTTT
v_call: TRBV27; j_call: TRBJ2-5; d_call: NA; clone_size: NA; cdr3_aa: CASSSRSNKETQYF; cdr3_nt: TGTGCCAGCAGTTCTCGGTCTAATAAAGAGACCCAGTACTTC
v_call: TRBV7-9; j_call: TRBJ1-2; d_call: NA; clone_size: many; cdr3_aa: CASSLNFPYYGYTF; cdr3_nt: TGTGCCAGCAGCCTAAACTTCCCCTACTATGGCTACACCTTC
v_call: TRBV6-1; j_call: TRBJ2-2; d_call: TRBD2; clone_size: NA; cdr3_aa: CASSRGLAGITGELFF; cdr3_nt: TGTGCCAGCAGCCGAGGACTAGCGGGGATCACCGGGGAGCTGTTTTTT
v_call: TRBV7-2; j_call: TRBJ2-2; d_call: NA; clone_size: few; cdr3_aa: CASLLTGFGELFF; cdr3_nt: TGTGCCAGCCTCCTCACTGGTTTTGGGGAGCTGTTTTTT
v_call: TRBV10-3; j_call: TRBJ2-6; d_call: TRBD1; clone_size: NA; cdr3_aa: CAISPGQVSGANVLTF; cdr3_nt: TGTGCCATCAGTCCGGGACAGGTCTCTGGGGCCAACGTCCTGACTTTC
v_call: TRBV6-5; j_call: TRBJ2-7; d_call: NA; clone_size: NA; cdr3_aa: CASSPTNYEQYF; cdr3_nt: TGTGCCAGCAGTCCTACGAATTACGAGCAGTACTTC
v_call: TRBV27; j_call: TRBJ2-7; d_call: NA; clone_size: NA; cdr3_aa: CASSLRGGREQYF; cdr3_nt: TGTGCCAGCAGTCTCCGTGGGGGTCGCGAGCAGTACTTC
v_call: TRBV10-3; j_call: TRBJ1-6; d_call: NA; clone_size: NA; cdr3_aa: CAISEKGNSPLHF; cdr3_nt: TGTGCCATCAGTGAGAAGGGTAATTCACCCCTCCACTTT
v_call: TRBV24-1; j_call: TRBJ2-1; d_call: NA; clone_size: few; cdr3_aa: CATSRSGSVGEQFF; cdr3_nt: TGTGCCACCAGTAGAAGCGGGTCCGTTGGGGAGCAGTTCTTC
v_call: TRBV7-2; j_call: TRBJ1-1; d_call: NA; clone_size: few; cdr3_aa: CASSLVDTYTEAFF; cdr3_nt: TGTGCCAGCAGCTTAGTTGACACTTACACTGAAGCTTTCTTT
v_call: TRBV7-9; j_call: TRBJ2-7; d_call: NA; clone_size: many; cdr3_aa: CASSLEGLASEQYF; cdr3_nt: TGTGCCAGCAGCTTAGAAGGATTGGCCTCCGAGCAGTACTTC
v_call: TRBV12-3/TRBV12-4; j_call: TRBJ2-1; d_call: NA; clone_size: few; cdr3_aa: CASSLRFFDVPDNEQFF; cdr3_nt: TGTGCCAGCAGTTTACGGTTCTTTGATGTCCCGGACAATGAGCAGTTCTTC
v_call: TRBV6-4; j_call: TRBJ2-5; d_call: NA; clone_size: few; cdr3_aa: CAMRRETQYF; cdr3_nt: TGTGCCATGAGGCGGGAGACCCAGTACTTC
v_call: TRBV20-1; j_call: TRBJ2-3; d_call: NA; clone_size: many; cdr3_aa: CSARDYDTQYF; cdr3_nt: TGCAGTGCTAGAGACTATGATACGCAGTATTTT
v_call: TRBV20-1; j_call: TRBJ2-3; d_call: TRBD2; clone_size: NA; cdr3_aa: CSAKILAGYTDTQYF; cdr3_nt: TGCAGTGCTAAAATTCTAGCGGGATACACAGATACGCAGTATTTT
v_call: TRBV29-1; j_call: TRBJ1-1; d_call: NA; clone_size: NA; cdr3_aa: CSVVRSRADTEAFF; cdr3_nt: TGCAGCGTTGTCAGGTCGCGGGCGGACACTGAAGCTTTCTTT
v_call: TRBV6-2/TRBV6-3; j_call: TRBJ2-1; d_call: TRBD2; clone_size: NA; cdr3_aa: CASSYRGRGNEQFF; cdr3_nt: TGTGCCAGCAGTTACCGGGGGAGGGGCAATGAGCAGTTCTTC
v_call: TRBV7-2; j_call: TRBJ2-1; d_call: TRBD2; clone_size: few; cdr3_aa: CASSLSTSGSDEQFF; cdr3_nt: TGTGCCAGCAGCTTATCTACTAGCGGGAGCGATGAGCAGTTCTTC
v_call: TRBV18; j_call: TRBJ2-7; d_call: NA; clone_size: few; cdr3_aa: CASSPSLGSSYEQYF; cdr3_nt: TGTGCCAGCTCACCCTCATTAGGGAGCTCCTACGAGCAGTACTTC
v_call: TRBV10-3; j_call: TRBJ1-5; d_call: NA; clone_size: few; cdr3_aa: CASSREGFQPQHF; cdr3_nt: TGTGCCTCATCAAGGGAGGGCTTCCAGCCCCAGCATTTT